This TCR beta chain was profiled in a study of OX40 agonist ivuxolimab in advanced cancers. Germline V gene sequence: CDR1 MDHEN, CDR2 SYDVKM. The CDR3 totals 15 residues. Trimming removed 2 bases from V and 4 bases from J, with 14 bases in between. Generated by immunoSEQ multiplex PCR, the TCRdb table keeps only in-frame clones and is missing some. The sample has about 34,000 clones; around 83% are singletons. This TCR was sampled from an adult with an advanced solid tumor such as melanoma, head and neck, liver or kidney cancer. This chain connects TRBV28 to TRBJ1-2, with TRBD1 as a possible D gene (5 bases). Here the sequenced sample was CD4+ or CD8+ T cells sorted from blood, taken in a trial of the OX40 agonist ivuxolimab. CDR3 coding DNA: TGTGCCAGCAGTTTAAGGCGAAACAGGATCTATGGCTACACCTTC. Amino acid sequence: CASSLRRNRIYGYTF.